The following is a TCR beta chain sequence with its context. The CDR3 extends over 12 amino acids. The germline V gene has CDR1 SEHNR and CDR2 FQNEAQ (reference sequence). The V gene lost 5 bases and the J gene lost 9 bases, with 11 bases spanning the gap. The data are from a study of blood T cell repertoires in COVID-19. The wider study: Some COVID-19 samples were acute and others convalescent; all came from the United States, Italy and Spain. T cells, B-cell-depleted T cells, or PBMCs provided the cDNA or gDNA that served as material.

Per the authors' pipeline: Amplification from reference gene primers served as the basis for estimated nucleated cell counts. Assay used: immunoSEQ multiplex PCR; TCRdb lists only in-frame clones, some missing. From that table come the V and J calls and clone size; the DNA was used to work out D and trimming. The sample lists approximately 70,000 clones, 80% to 85% occurring once. V gene TRBV7-9 combines with J gene TRBJ1-5; a weak D match, TRBD1 (5 bases). What was sequenced was peripheral blood. This TCR derives from a woman aged 55-70 years with acute or convalescent COVID-19. This chain's CDR3 is CASSGQGGPQHF. In nucleotides, the CDR3 is TGTGCCAGCAGCGGGCAGGGTGGGCCCCAGCATTTT.